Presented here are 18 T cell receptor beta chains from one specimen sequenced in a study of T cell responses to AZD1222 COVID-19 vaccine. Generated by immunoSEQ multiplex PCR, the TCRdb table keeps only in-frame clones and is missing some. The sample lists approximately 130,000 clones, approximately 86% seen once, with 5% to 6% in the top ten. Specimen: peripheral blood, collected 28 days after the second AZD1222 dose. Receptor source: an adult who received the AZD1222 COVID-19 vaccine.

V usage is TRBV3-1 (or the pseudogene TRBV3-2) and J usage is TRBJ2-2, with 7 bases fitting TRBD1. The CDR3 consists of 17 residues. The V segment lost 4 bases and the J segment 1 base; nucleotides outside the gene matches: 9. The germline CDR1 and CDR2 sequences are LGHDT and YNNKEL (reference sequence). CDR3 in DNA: TGTGCCAGCAGCCCCCAAACAGGGGTCAGGAACACCGGGGAGCTGTTTTTT. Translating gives CASSPQTGVRNTGELFF.

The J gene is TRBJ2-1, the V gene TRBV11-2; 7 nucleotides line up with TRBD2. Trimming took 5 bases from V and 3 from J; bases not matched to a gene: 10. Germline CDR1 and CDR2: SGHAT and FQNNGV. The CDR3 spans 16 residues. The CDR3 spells CASSLQGDYLYNEQFF. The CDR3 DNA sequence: TGTGCCAGCAGCCTACAAGGGGACTACCTCTACAATGAGCAGTTCTTC.

The CDR3 DNA sequence: TGTGCCACCAGCAGTGACTACATCTATGGCTACACCTTC. Translated, it gives CATSSDYIYGYTF. The chain couples TRBV15 to TRBJ1-2, with D hard to call. The CDR3 extends over 13 amino acids. Trimming shortened V by 3 bases and J by 4 bases, and 9 bases separated the two germline ends. The germline V gene encodes CDR1 LNHNV and CDR2 YYDKDF (reference sequence).

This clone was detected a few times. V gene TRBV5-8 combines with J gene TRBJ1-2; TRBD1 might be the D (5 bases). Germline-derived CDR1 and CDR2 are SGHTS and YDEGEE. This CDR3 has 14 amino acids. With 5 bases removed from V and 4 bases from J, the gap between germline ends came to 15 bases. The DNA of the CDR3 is TGTGCCAGCAGGTGGGGCCGCAGATCCTATGGCTACACCTTC. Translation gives CASRWGRRSYGYTF.

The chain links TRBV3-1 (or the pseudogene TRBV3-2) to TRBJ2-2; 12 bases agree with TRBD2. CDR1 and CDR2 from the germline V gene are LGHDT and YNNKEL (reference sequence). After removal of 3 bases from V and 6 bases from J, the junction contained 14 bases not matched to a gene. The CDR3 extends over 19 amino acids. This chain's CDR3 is CASSQRTSGTIRISGELFF. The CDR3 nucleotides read TGTGCCAGCAGCCAGAGGACTAGCGGGACGATACGGATTTCCGGGGAGCTGTTTTTT.

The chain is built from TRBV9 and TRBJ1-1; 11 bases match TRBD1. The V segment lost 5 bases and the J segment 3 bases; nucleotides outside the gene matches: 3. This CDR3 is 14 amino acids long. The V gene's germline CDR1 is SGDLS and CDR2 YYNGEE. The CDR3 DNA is TGTGCCAGCAGTGGACAGGGGGCATACACTGAAGCTTTCTTT. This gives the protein CASSGQGAYTEAFF. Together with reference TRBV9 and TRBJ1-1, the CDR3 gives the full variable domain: DSGVTQTPKHLITATGQRVTLRCSPRSGDLSVYWYQQSLDQGLQFLIQYYNGEERAKGNILERFSAQQFPDLHSELNLSSLELGDSALYFCASSGQGAYTEAFFGQGTRLTVV.

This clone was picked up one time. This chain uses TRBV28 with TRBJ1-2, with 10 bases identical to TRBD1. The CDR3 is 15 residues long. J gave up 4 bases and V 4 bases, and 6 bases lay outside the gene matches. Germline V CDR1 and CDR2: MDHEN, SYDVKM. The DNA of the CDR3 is TGTGCCAGCAGTTCTCCGGGACAGGGGACCTATGGCTACACCTTC. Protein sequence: CASSSPGQGTYGYTF.

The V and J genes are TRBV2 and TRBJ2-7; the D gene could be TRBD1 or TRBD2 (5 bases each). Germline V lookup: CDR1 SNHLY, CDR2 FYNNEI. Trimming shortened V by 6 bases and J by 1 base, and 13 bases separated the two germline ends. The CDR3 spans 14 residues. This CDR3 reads CASRTGTESYEQYF. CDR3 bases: TGTGCCAGCAGGACCGGGACGGAGTCCTACGAGCAGTACTTC. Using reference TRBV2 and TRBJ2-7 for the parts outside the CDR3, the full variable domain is EPEVTQTPSHQVTQMGQEVILRCVPISNHLYFYWYRQILGQKVEFLVSFYNNEISEKSEIFDDQFSVERPDGSNFTLKIRSTKLEDSAMYFCASRTGTESYEQYFGPGTRLTVT.

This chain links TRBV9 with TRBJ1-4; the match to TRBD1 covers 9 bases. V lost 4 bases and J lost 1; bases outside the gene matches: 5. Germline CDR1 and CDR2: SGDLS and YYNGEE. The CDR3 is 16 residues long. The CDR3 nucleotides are TGTGCCAGCAGCTCAAGACAGGGGGTAACTAATGAAAAACTGTTTTTT. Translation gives CASSSRQGVTNEKLFF.

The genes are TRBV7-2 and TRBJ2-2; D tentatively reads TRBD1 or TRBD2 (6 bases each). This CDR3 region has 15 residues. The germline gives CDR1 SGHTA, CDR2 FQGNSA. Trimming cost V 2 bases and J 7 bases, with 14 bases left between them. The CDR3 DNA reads TGTGCCAGCAGCTTACAACAGGGAGGTAACGGGGAGCTGTTTTTT. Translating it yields CASSLQQGGNGELFF.

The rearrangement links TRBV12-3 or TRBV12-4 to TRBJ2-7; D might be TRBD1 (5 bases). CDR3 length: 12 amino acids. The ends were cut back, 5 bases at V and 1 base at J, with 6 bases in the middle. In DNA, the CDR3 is TGTGCCAGCAGTGGGGCTTCCTACGAGCAGTACTTC. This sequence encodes CASSGASYEQYF.

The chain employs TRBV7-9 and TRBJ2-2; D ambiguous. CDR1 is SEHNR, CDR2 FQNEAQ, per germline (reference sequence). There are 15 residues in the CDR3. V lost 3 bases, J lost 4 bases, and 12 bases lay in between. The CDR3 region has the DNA TGTGCCAGCAGCTTTCAAGAACGTGCCACCGGGGAGCTGTTTTTT. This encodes CASSFQERATGELFF. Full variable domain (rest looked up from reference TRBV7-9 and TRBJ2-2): DTGVSQNPRHKITKRGQNVTFRCDPISEHNRLYWYRQTLGQGPEFLTYFQNEAQLEKSRLLSDRFSAERPKGSFSTLEIQRTEQGDSAMYLCASSFQERATGELFFGEGSRLTVL.

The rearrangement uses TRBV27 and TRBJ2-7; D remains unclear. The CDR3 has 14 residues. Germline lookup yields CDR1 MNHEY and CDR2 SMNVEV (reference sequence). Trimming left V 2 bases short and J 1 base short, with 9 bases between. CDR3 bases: TGTGCCAGCAGTTTAGTTGTCGGATCCTACGAGCAGTACTTC. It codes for CASSLVVGSYEQYF.

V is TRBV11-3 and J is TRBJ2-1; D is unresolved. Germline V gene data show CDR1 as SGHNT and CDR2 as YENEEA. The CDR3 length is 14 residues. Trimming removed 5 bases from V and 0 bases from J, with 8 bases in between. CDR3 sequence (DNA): TGTGCCAGCAGCGTCAGCAGCTCCTACAATGAGCAGTTCTTC. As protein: CASSVSSSYNEQFF.

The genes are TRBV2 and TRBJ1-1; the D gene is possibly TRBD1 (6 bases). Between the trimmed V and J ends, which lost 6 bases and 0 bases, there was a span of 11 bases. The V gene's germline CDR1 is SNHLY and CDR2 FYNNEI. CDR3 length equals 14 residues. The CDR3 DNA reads TGTGCCAGCAGCGCGGACAGATTGAACACTGAAGCTTTCTTT. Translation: CASSADRLNTEAFF.

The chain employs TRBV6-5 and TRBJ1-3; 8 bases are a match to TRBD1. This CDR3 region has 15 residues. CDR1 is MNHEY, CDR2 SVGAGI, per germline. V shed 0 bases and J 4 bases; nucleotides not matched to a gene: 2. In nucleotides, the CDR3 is TGTGCCAGCAGTTACTCACAGGGGGACGGAAACACCATATATTTT. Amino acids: CASSYSQGDGNTIYF.

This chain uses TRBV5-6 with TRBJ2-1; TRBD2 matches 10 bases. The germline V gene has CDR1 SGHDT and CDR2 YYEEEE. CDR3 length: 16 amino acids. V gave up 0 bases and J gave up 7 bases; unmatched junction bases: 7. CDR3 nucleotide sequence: TGTGCCAGCAGCTTGGGGGGAGCGGGAGGGCCTAATGAGCAGTTCTTC. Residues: CASSLGGAGGPNEQFF. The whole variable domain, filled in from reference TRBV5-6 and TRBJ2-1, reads DAGVTQSPTHLIKTRGQQVTLRCSPKSGHDTVSWYQQALGQGPQFIFQYYEEEERQRGNFPDRFSGHQFPNYSSELNVNALLLGDSALYLCASSLGGAGGPNEQFFGPGTRLTVL.

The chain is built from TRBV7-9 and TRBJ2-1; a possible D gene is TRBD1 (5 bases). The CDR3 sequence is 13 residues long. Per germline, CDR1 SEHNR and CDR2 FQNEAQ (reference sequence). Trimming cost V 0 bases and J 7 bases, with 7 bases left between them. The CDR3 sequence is CASSLAQGNEQFF. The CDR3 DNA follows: TGTGCCAGCAGCTTAGCGCAGGGAAATGAGCAGTTCTTC.